What follows is one T cell receptor beta chain and its context. The entry originates in a study of control samples from healthy donors and cancer patients. V was trimmed by 1 base and J by 8 bases, leaving 11 bases between them. The CDR3 runs 13 residues. Germline CDR1 SNHLY, CDR2 FYNNEI. Sequencing used immunoSEQ multiplex PCR; TCRdb keeps in-frame clones, though not all of them. The sample consists of some 65,000 clones, about 80% of them appearing once. This chain uses TRBV2 with TRBJ1-2, with D tentatively TRBD1 (5 bases). The specimen sequenced was PBMCs. The sequence derives from a woman aged 45-65 years with lung cancer. CDR3 nucleotide sequence: TGTGCCAGCAGTGAAGGGGGACCCCACGGCTACACCTTC. Translated, it gives CASSEGGPHGYTF.